Detailed here is one T cell receptor (beta chain). The sample is drawn from a study of shared clonotypes between healthy human individuals. Using about 190 ng DNA, some 30,000 T cell genomes, the sorted-subset replicate PCRs were run. In the authors' workflow: Sequence data from immunoSEQ were junction-only and lacked quality scores; consequently, filtering differed. Sequenced by immunoSEQ multiplex PCR; TCRdb stores in-frame clones only, minus some. The DNA was the basis for D and trimming; V, J and clone size are from that table. The table has 400,000 to 600,000 clones, around 96% seen once. The CDR3 is made up of 13 amino acids. Per the germline V gene, CDR1 is SGHTA and CDR2 is FQGNSA. The ends were cut back, 5 bases at V and 2 bases at J, with 10 bases in the middle.

What was sequenced was naive CD4+ T cells sorted from blood. This sample's subset: CD45RA+ positively selected. The chain uses TRBV7-2 and TRBJ2-7; D is unclear. The source of this sequence is a woman aged 25 to 39 in good health. CDR3 region: CASSRIAPYEQYF. The CDR3 bases are TGTGCCAGCAGCCGAATAGCCCCCTACGAGCAGTACTTC.